These 3 T cell receptor beta chains share one sample of origin, sequenced in a study of blood T cell repertoires in COVID-19. The protocol was immunoSEQ multiplex PCR, while the TCRdb copy is restricted to in-frame clones and leaves out a portion. The sample records 180,000 or so clones, 88% being singletons. The sequencing sample was made of peripheral blood. The receptors stem from a woman aged 25 to 39 with acute or convalescent COVID-19.

CDR3 bases: TGTGCCAGCAGCGCCGGAGGAGTACGCCACACTGAAGCTTTCTTT. This codes for CASSAGGVRHTEAFF. The gene calls are TRBV2 and TRBJ1-1; D is ambiguous. Looked up from germline, CDR1 is SNHLY and CDR2 is FYNNEI. CDR3 length: 15 amino acids. Trimming cost V 6 bases and J 3 bases, with 17 bases left between them.

The rearrangement links TRBV3-1 (or the pseudogene TRBV3-2) to TRBJ1-2, with 10 nucleotides matching TRBD1. CDR3 length equals 11 residues. Per germline, CDR1 LGHDT and CDR2 YNNKEL (reference sequence). Germline trimming cut 8 bases from V and 7 bases from J; bases unmatched to any gene: 1. CDR3 DNA sequence: TGTGCCAGCGGACAGGGGGGTGGCTACACCTTC. Translation: CASGQGGGYTF.

This sequence joins TRBV18 and TRBJ2-7; tentative D call: TRBD1 (6 bases). The CDR3 runs to 13 residues. Deletions cut 5 bases from V and 6 bases from J, with 14 bases between. Germline CDR1 KGHSH, CDR2 LQKENI. The CDR3 sequence is CASSTSTGIEQYF. In nucleotides, the CDR3 is TGTGCCAGCTCAACCTCAACAGGGATCGAGCAGTACTTC.